Following are 29 T cell receptor beta chains from one sample sequenced in a study of cytomegalovirus exposure and HLA in healthy donors. The primer mix had 60 Vbeta and 13 Jbeta primers. Produced via immunoSEQ multiplex PCR; TCRdb's table is partial and in-frame only. There are about 120,000 clones in the sample; approximately 81% occur only once, and 2% to 2.5% lies in the top ten. The sample was PBMCs. Every receptor here comes from a man aged 18 to 30 in good health and CMV-seronegative.

There are a few counts of this clone. The chain carries TRBV7-6 and TRBJ1-1; TRBD1 matches at 8 bases. V shed 7 bases, J shed 3 bases, and the junction held 10 bases outside the gene matches. Germline V gene data show CDR1 as SGHVS and CDR2 as FNYEAQ. The CDR3 is 15 residues long. The CDR3 DNA sequence: TGTGCCAGCACTCCCCAGGGGGCGTCAGACACTGAAGCTTTCTTT. Encoded protein: CASTPQGASDTEAFF.

In this sample, this clone turned up once. This rearrangement joins TRBV19 to TRBJ2-5, with 9 nucleotides matching TRBD2. The germline gives CDR1 LNHDA, CDR2 SQIVND (reference sequence). The CDR3 covers 14 residues. V shed 3 bases and J 7 bases; nucleotides not matched to a gene: 6. CDR3 sequence: CASSIVAGAVTQYF. The CDR3 DNA follows: TGTGCCAGTAGTATTGTAGCGGGAGCGGTGACCCAGTACTTC. Drawing the rest from reference TRBV19 and TRBJ2-5, the complete variable domain is DGGITQSPKYLFRKEGQNVTLSCEQNLNHDAMYWYRQDPGQGLRLIYYSQIVNDFQKGDIAEGYSVSREKKESFPLTVTSAQKNPTAFYLCASSIVAGAVTQYFGPGTRLLVL.

In this sample, this clone turned up a few times. V is TRBV6-5 and J is TRBJ2-7, with D possibly TRBD2 on 6 matching bases. CDR1 MNHEY and CDR2 SVGAGI come from the germline V gene. Trimming pared 4 bases from V and 6 bases from J, leaving 13 bases between. This CDR3 has 13 residues. In DNA, the CDR3 is TGTGCCAGCAGTTCGGCGGGAAGGCCCGAGCAGTACTTC. It codes for CASSSAGRPEQYF.

The J gene is TRBJ1-4, the V gene TRBV6-1; tentative D call: TRBD1 (6 bases). Per germline, CDR1 MNHNS and CDR2 SASEGT. The CDR3 length is 15 residues. The V and J ends lost 5 bases and 3 bases respectively, with 13 bases between them. In nucleotides, the CDR3 is TGTGCCAGCAGTTTCCAGGGGAGGGCTAATGAAAAACTGTTTTTT. Translation: CASSFQGRANEKLFF.

Regarding this clone: Within the sample, other DNA sequences also encode this same CDR3. The V and J genes are TRBV7-9 and TRBJ1-5; 7 positions agree with TRBD1. With 5 bases clipped from V and 4 bases from J, the junction kept 5 bases outside the gene matches. The CDR3 is made up of 14 amino acids. Germline V gene sequence: CDR1 SEHNR, CDR2 FQNEAQ (reference sequence). The CDR3 DNA sequence: TGTGCCAGCAGCCTAGGGACAGTTAATCAGCCCCAGCATTTT. It specifies CASSLGTVNQPQHF. The full variable domain, in which reference TRBV7-9 and TRBJ1-5 provide the parts outside the CDR3, is DTGVSQNPRHKITKRGQNVTFRCDPISEHNRLYWYRQTLGQGPEFLTYFQNEAQLEKSRLLSDRFSAERPKGSFSTLEIQRTEQGDSAMYLCASSLGTVNQPQHFGDGTRLSIL.

The rearrangement links TRBV7-8 to TRBJ2-7; D remains unclear. The germline CDR1 and CDR2 sequences are SGHVS and FQNEAQ. With 1 base removed from V and 5 bases from J, the gap between germline ends came to 15 bases. This CDR3 has 15 amino acids. The CDR3 DNA is TGTGCCAGCAGCTTAGATGCAGGTCCAGTTAACGAGCAGTACGTC. It is translated as CASSLDAGPVNEQYV.

The gene calls are TRBV7-3 and TRBJ1-1, with D possibly matching TRBD1 (6 bases). The CDR3 is 15 residues long. Germline CDR1 and CDR2: SGHTA and FQGTGA. V gave up 0 bases and J gave up 1 base, with 9 bases separating them. The CDR3: CASSLTGQPNTEAFF. DNA for the CDR3: TGTGCCAGCAGCTTAACAGGACAGCCGAACACTGAAGCTTTCTTT.

J is TRBJ2-3 and V is TRBV4-2; tentative D call: TRBD2 (6 bases). V was pared by 0 bases and J by 4 bases, with 14 bases between. CDR3 length: 16 amino acids. In germline, CDR1 is LGHNA, CDR2 YNFKEQ. CDR3 in DNA: TGTGCCAGCAGCCAAGATCTCATAGCGGTAGCAGATACGCAGTATTTT. Translated, it gives CASSQDLIAVADTQYF.

The rearrangement links TRBV9 to TRBJ1-5; unclear D gene. Germline CDR1 reads SGDLS; CDR2 reads YYNGEE. This CDR3 contains 13 residues. V was pared by 0 bases and J by 4 bases, with 5 bases between. CDR3 nucleotides: TGTGCCAGCAGCGTAGGGGAGAATCAGCCCCAGCATTTT. Its translation: CASSVGENQPQHF.

This sequence joins TRBV2 and TRBJ2-7; 11 bases match TRBD2. The CDR3 is 13 amino acids. V lost 6 bases to trimming and J lost 12 bases; unmatched junction nucleotides: 10. CDR1 is SNHLY and CDR2 is FYNNEI in the germline V gene. CDR3 sequence (DNA): TGTGCCAGCAGAGGGACTAGCGGCACACAGGGGTACTTC. Residues: CASRGTSGTQGYF.

The V call is TRBV18, the J call TRBJ1-6, with 8 bases lining up with TRBD1. The germline gives CDR1 KGHSH, CDR2 LQKENI. The ends lost 1 base at V and 18 bases at J; junction bases unmatched: 5. This CDR3 spans 12 amino acids. The CDR3 DNA reads as TGTGCCAGCTCACCACGACAGGGGCCGGCCCACTTT. Translating gives CASSPRQGPAHF.

The V and J genes are TRBV11-2 and TRBJ2-1; 8 bases are a match to TRBD2. Trimming took 4 bases from V and 8 from J; bases not matched to a gene: 10. Germline V gene lookup returns CDR1 SGHAT and CDR2 FQNNGV. This CDR3 contains 15 residues. The CDR3 reads CASSSLAGIGDEQFF. CDR3 in DNA: TGTGCCAGCAGCTCCTTAGCGGGAATAGGCGATGAGCAGTTCTTC.

This chain uses TRBV10-2 with TRBJ2-4; TRBD1 aligns across 8 bases. This CDR3 is built from 17 residues. V gave up 3 bases and J gave up 0 bases; unmatched junction bases: 7. Germline V gives CDR1 WSHSY, CDR2 SAAADI. This chain's CDR3 is CASSDGQGGIAKNIQYF. The CDR3 nucleotides are TGCGCCAGCAGTGACGGACAGGGTGGGATAGCCAAAAACATTCAGTACTTC.

The V and J genes are TRBV21-1 and TRBJ2-2; the D segment call TRBD2 is taken from the table without a DNA check. TRBV21-1 is reported as a pseudogene. CDR3 size: 16 residues. The CDR3 protein is CASSGGGSSNTGKLFF. CDR3 DNA: TGTGCCAGCAGCGGGGGCGGGAGTTCGAACACCGGGAAGCTGTTTTTT.

This chain links TRBV19 with TRBJ1-5; tentatively, D is TRBD1 (5 bases). Germline CDR1 reads LNHDA; CDR2 reads SQIVND (reference sequence). CDR3 size: 14 residues. Trimming left V 5 bases short and J 4 bases short, with 12 bases between. CDR3 region: CASSRTGSNQPQHF. In nucleotides, the CDR3 is TGTGCCAGTAGTCGTACAGGTTCAAATCAGCCCCAGCATTTT.

The chain joins TRBV4-1 to TRBJ2-7; TRBD2 matches at 8 bases. V lost 2 bases to trimming and J lost 7 bases; unmatched junction nucleotides: 10. From germline, CDR1 is MGHRA and CDR2 YSYEKL. This CDR3 has 15 amino acids. CDR3: CASSQMADGGREQYF. Here the CDR3 DNA reads TGCGCCAGCAGCCAAATGGCAGACGGCGGGAGGGAGCAGTACTTC.

This clone was observed many times. The chain recombines TRBV6-5 with TRBJ1-2, with D perhaps TRBD1 (5 bases). The V gene lost 2 bases and the J gene lost 8 bases, with 18 bases spanning the gap. This CDR3 is built from 15 residues. The germline gives CDR1 MNHEY, CDR2 SVGAGI. The CDR3 sequence is CASSYIGQGLSGYTF. The DNA for the CDR3 is TGTGCCAGCAGTTACATAGGGCAGGGACTCAGCGGCTACACCTTC.

The rearrangement joins TRBV15 to TRBJ2-7; the D gene is possibly TRBD1 (6 bases). This CDR3 spans 13 amino acids. Germline CDR1 LNHNV, CDR2 YYDKDF (reference sequence). V was trimmed by 4 bases and J by 4 bases, leaving 11 bases between them. This chain's CDR3 is CATSKGGIYEQYF. DNA of the CDR3: TGTGCCACCAGCAAAGGGGGAATTTACGAGCAGTACTTC.

This sequence joins TRBV5-1 and TRBJ2-5; 8 nucleotides match TRBD1. V lost 4 bases and J lost 1; bases outside the gene matches: 3. CDR1 SGHRS and CDR2 YFSETQ come from the germline V gene. This CDR3 is 14 amino acids long. CDR3 bases: TGCGCCAGCAGCGAACAGGGGGTCCAAGAGACCCAGTACTTC. This encodes CASSEQGVQETQYF.

The rearrangement joins TRBV27 to TRBJ2-1; TRBD2 aligns across 7 bases. This CDR3 comprises 15 residues. V shed 7 bases and J 4 bases; nucleotides not matched to a gene: 10. Germline V gene data show CDR1 as MNHEY and CDR2 as SMNVEV (reference sequence). In nucleotides, the CDR3 is TGTGCCAGCAAAGGGGACTACCGCGATTACAATGAGCAGTTCTTC. Residues: CASKGDYRDYNEQFF.

The chain employs TRBV7-9 and TRBJ1-4; TRBD1 might be the D (6 bases). V lost 1 base and J 0 bases, leaving 6 bases between the germline ends. This CDR3 has 15 amino acids. Germline CDR1 is SEHNR and CDR2 is FQNEAQ (reference sequence). CDR3 bases: TGTGCCAGCAGCTTAGGGACAGCAACTAATGAAAAACTGTTTTTT. It is translated as CASSLGTATNEKLFF.

The sample holds a few counts of this clone. This chain joins TRBV19 and TRBJ2-1; 13 bases agree with TRBD2. Trimming at V came to 4 bases and at J to 8 bases, leaving 8 bases not matched to a gene. Germline CDR1 and CDR2: LNHDA and SQIVND (reference sequence). The CDR3 spans 16 residues. In nucleotides, the CDR3 is TGTGCCAGTAGTACCCGGACTAGCGGGAGTATCGATGAGCAGTTCTTC. Its translation: CASSTRTSGSIDEQFF.

CDR3 amino acids: CASSLGHITDTQYF. DNA of the CDR3: TGTGCCAGCAGCTTGGGACACATCACAGATACGCAGTATTTT. The chain is built from TRBV11-3 and TRBJ2-3, with TRBD1 as a possible D gene (6 bases). CDR3 length: 14 residues. V was shortened by 3 bases and J by 2 bases, with 9 bases between the two germline ends. CDR1 and CDR2 from the germline V gene are SGHNT and YENEEA.

Only a few counts were recorded for this clone. The chain is built from TRBV6-1 and TRBJ1-5; the D is unclear. Deletions cut 1 base from V and 3 bases from J, with 10 bases between. Looked up from germline, CDR1 is MNHNS and CDR2 is SASEGT. This CDR3 contains 15 residues. The chain's CDR3 is CASSEVVASNQPQHF. The CDR3 DNA is TGTGCCAGCAGTGAAGTCGTGGCATCCAATCAGCCCCAGCATTTT.

V usage is TRBV6-1 and J usage is TRBJ1-4; D is undetermined. This CDR3 has 14 residues. The V gene lost 3 bases and the J gene lost 2 bases, with 7 bases spanning the gap. Germline V gene sequence: CDR1 MNHNS, CDR2 SASEGT. The CDR3 spells CASSDLATNEKLFF. The CDR3 coding sequence is TGTGCCAGCAGTGATCTCGCGACTAATGAAAAACTGTTTTTT.

In this sample, this clone turned up once. The chain uses TRBV6-5 and TRBJ1-2, with D maybe TRBD1 (5 bases). V lost 2 bases and J lost 8, with 15 bases in between. Germline V gene lookup returns CDR1 MNHEY and CDR2 SVGAGI. CDR3 size: 14 residues. The DNA of the CDR3 is TGTGCCAGCAGTTACCGTCACGAAAGGGGCGGCTACACCTTC. It specifies CASSYRHERGGYTF.

This chain connects TRBV18 to TRBJ2-5, with 7 bases that match TRBD2. CDR1 is KGHSH and CDR2 is LQKENI in the germline V gene. The CDR3 contains 15 residues. Trimming at V came to 3 bases and at J to 4 bases, leaving 8 bases not matched to a gene. The chain's CDR3 is CASSPLGGNGETQYF. The CDR3 coding sequence is TGTGCCAGCTCACCTCTCGGGGGGAATGGAGAGACCCAGTACTTC.

The chain links TRBV23-1 to TRBJ2-2, with TRBD2 matching over 12 bases. TRBV23-1 is an ORF; its function is uncertain. The V and J ends lost 0 bases and 7 bases, in that order; junction bases with no gene match: 6. There are 17 residues in the CDR3. Written as DNA, the CDR3 is TGCGCCAGCAGTCAATCCCCTAGCGGGAGGGCGGGCGGGGAGCTGTTTTTT. It translates to CASSQSPSGRAGGELFF.

The gene calls are TRBV18 and TRBJ2-1, with TRBD2 matching over 8 bases. J lost 0 bases, V lost 3 bases, and 7 bases had no gene match. There are 17 residues in the CDR3. Germline CDR1 KGHSH, CDR2 LQKENI. The CDR3 spells CASSPHSGASSYNEQFF. The CDR3 nucleotides are TGTGCCAGCTCACCTCATAGCGGGGCGAGCTCCTACAATGAGCAGTTCTTC.